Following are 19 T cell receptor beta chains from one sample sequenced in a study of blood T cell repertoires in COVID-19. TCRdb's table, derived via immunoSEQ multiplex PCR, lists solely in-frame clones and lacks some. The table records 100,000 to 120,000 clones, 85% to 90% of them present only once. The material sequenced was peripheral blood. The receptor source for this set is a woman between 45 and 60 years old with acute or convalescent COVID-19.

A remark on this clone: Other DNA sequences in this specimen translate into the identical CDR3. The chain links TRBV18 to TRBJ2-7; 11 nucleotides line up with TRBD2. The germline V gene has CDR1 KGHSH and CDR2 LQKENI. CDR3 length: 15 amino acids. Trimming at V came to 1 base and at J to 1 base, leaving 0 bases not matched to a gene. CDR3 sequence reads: CASSPRTSGSYEQYF. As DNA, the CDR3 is TGTGCCAGCTCACCACGGACTAGCGGGTCCTACGAGCAGTACTTC. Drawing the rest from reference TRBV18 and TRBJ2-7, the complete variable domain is NAGVMQNPRHLVRRRGQEARLRCSPMKGHSHVYWYRQLPEEGLKFMVYLQKENIIDESGMPKERFSAEFPKEGPSILRIQQVVRGDSAAYFCASSPRTSGSYEQYFGPGTRLTVT.

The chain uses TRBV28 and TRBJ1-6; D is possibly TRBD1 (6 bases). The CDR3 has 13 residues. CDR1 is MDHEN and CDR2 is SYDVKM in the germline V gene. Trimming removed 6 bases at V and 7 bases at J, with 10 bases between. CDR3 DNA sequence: TGTGCCAGCAGACAAACAGGGAATTCACCCCTCCACTTT. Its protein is CASRQTGNSPLHF.

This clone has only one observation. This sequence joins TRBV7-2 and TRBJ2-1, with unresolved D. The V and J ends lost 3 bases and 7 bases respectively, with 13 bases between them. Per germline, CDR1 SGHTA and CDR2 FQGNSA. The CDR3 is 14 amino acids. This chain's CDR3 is CASSFAQLMNEQFF. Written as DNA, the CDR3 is TGTGCCAGCAGCTTCGCCCAACTTATGAATGAGCAGTTCTTC.

As DNA, the CDR3 is TGTGCCAGTAGTATCGGACAGGTTAATCAGCCCCAGCATTTT. Its protein is CASSIGQVNQPQHF. This chain connects TRBV19 to TRBJ1-5, with 7 bases matching TRBD1. Germline loops: CDR1 LNHDA, CDR2 SQIVND (reference sequence). The J segment lost 4 bases and the V segment lost 3 bases, leaving 3 bases of the junction unmatched. The CDR3 covers 14 residues.

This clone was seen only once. Here the CDR3 reads CASSEGRTGLAGGLGTQYF. Written as DNA, the CDR3 is TGTGCCAGCAGTGAAGGGCGCACGGGACTAGCGGGAGGGCTTGGGACGCAGTATTTT. This chain links TRBV2 with TRBJ2-3; TRBD2 matches at 16 bases. The CDR3 contains 19 residues. The J segment lost 9 bases and the V segment lost 1 base, leaving 13 bases of the junction unmatched. Germline V gene lookup returns CDR1 SNHLY and CDR2 FYNNEI.

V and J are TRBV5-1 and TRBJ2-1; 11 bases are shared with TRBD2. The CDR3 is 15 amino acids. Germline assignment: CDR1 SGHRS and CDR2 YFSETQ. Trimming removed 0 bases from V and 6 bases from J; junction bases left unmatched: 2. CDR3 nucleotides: TGCGCCAGCAGCTTGGGACTAGCGGGACCCAATGAGCAGTTCTTC. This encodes CASSLGLAGPNEQFF.

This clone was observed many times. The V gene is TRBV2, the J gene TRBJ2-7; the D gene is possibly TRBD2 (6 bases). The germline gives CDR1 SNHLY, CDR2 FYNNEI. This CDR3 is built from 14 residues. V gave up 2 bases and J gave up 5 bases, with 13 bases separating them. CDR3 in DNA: TGTGCCAGCAGTGAATGGGGGGAATCCCACGAGCAGTACTTC. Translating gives CASSEWGESHEQYF.

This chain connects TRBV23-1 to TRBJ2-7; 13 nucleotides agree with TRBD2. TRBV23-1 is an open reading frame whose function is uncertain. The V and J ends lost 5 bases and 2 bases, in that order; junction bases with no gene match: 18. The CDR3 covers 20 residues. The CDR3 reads CASSSFGLAGDTQGPYEQYF. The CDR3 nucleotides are TGCGCCAGCAGTTCCTTCGGACTAGCGGGAGACACGCAAGGTCCCTACGAGCAGTACTTC.

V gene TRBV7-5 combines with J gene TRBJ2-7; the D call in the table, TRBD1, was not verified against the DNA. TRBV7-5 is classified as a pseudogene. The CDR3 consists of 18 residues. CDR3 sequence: CVRSLDVGTGRDSYEQYF. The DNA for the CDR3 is TGTGTCAGAAGCTTAGACGTTGGGACAGGCCGAGATTCCTACGAGCAGTACTTC.

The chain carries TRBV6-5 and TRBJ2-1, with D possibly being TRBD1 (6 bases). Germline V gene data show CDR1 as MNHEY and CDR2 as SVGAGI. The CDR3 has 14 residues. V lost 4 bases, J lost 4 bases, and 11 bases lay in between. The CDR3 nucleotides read TGTGCCAGCAGTTTTGGACAGCATTACAATGAGCAGTTCTTC. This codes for CASSFGQHYNEQFF.

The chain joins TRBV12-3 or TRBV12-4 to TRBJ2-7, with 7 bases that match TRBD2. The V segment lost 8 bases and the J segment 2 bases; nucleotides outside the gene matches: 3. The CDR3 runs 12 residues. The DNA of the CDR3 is TGTGCCAGCTGGACTAGTCCCTACGAGCAGTACTTC. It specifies CASWTSPYEQYF.

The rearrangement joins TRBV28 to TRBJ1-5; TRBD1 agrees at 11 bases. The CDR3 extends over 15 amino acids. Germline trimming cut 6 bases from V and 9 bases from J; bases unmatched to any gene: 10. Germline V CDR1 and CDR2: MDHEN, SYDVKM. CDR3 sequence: CASRVGTGGIVPQHF. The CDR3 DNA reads TGTGCCAGCAGAGTAGGGACAGGGGGTATTGTGCCCCAGCATTTT.

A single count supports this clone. CDR3: CASRGAGAKNTGELFF. As DNA, the CDR3 is TGTGCCAGCAGGGGAGCAGGGGCGAAAAACACCGGGGAGCTGTTTTTT. The gene calls are TRBV28 and TRBJ2-2; D is possibly TRBD1 (6 bases). Trimming shortened V by 6 bases and J by 2 bases, and 16 bases separated the two germline ends. The germline V gene encodes CDR1 MDHEN and CDR2 SYDVKM. The CDR3 loop spans 16 amino acids.

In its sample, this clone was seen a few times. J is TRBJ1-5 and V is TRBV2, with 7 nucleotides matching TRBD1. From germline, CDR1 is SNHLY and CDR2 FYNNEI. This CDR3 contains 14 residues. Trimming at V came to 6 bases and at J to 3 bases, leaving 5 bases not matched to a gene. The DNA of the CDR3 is TGTGCCAGCAGCGTGACAGGGATCAATCAGCCCCAGCATTTT. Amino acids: CASSVTGINQPQHF. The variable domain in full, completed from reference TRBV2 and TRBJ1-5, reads EPEVTQTPSHQVTQMGQEVILRCVPISNHLYFYWYRQILGQKVEFLVSFYNNEISEKSEIFDDQFSVERPDGSNFTLKIRSTKLEDSAMYFCASSVTGINQPQHFGDGTRLSIL.

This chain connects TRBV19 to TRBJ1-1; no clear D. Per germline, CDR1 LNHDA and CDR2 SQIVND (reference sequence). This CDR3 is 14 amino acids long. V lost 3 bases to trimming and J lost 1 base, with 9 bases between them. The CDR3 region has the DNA TGTGCCAGTAGTATCAAGGCGGGGAACACTGAAGCTTTCTTT. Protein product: CASSIKAGNTEAFF.

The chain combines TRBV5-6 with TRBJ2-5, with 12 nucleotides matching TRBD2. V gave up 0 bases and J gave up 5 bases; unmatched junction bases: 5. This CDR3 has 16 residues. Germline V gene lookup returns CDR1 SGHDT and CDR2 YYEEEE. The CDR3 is CASSLGTSGKGETQYF. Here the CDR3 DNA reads TGTGCCAGCAGCTTGGGGACTAGCGGGAAAGGGGAGACCCAGTACTTC. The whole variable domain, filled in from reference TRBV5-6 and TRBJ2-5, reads DAGVTQSPTHLIKTRGQQVTLRCSPKSGHDTVSWYQQALGQGPQFIFQYYEEEERQRGNFPDRFSGHQFPNYSSELNVNALLLGDSALYLCASSLGTSGKGETQYFGPGTRLLVL.

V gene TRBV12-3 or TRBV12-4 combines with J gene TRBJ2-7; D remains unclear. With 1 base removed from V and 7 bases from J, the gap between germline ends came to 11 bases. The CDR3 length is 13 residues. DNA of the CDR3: TGTGCCAGCAGTTTAGGGTCCAGGCAGGAGCAGTACTTC. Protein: CASSLGSRQEQYF.

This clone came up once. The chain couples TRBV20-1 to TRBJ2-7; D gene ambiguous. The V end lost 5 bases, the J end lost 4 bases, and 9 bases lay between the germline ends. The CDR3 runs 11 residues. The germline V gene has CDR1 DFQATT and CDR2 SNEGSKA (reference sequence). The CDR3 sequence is CSAGTEYEQYF. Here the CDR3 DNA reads TGCAGTGCTGGTACAGAATACGAGCAGTACTTC.

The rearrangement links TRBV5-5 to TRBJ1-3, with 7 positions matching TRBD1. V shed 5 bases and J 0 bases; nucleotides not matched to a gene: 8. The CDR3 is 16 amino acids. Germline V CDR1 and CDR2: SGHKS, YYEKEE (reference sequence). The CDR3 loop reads CASSSDRLGSGNTIYF. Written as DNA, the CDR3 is TGTGCCAGCAGTTCGGACAGGCTCGGCTCTGGAAACACCATATATTTT.